Here is one T cell receptor (beta chain) with its context. Investigators isolated RNA and reverse transcribed it into cDNA to act as the sequencing template. Assay: immunoSEQ multiplex PCR; the TCRdb copy retains only in-frame clones and omits some. The sample lists about 200,000 clones, roughly 57% occurring once. This sample stems from a study of CD8+ T cells in alopecia areata. V gave up 0 bases and J gave up 2 bases, with 6 bases separating them. Germline CDR1 SGDLS, CDR2 YYNGEE. CDR3 length: 14 residues. Specimens obtained from alopecia areata patients comprised lesional scalp punch biopsies and peripheral blood.

The receptor comes from a human donor with alopecia areata. This rearrangement joins TRBV9 to TRBJ1-5, with D hard to call. The specimen comprised CD4+ T cells sorted from blood, sampled at week 0. The CDR3 DNA is TGTGCCAGCAGCGTAGACGGAGGCAATCAGCCCCAGCATTTT. This translates into CASSVDGGNQPQHF.